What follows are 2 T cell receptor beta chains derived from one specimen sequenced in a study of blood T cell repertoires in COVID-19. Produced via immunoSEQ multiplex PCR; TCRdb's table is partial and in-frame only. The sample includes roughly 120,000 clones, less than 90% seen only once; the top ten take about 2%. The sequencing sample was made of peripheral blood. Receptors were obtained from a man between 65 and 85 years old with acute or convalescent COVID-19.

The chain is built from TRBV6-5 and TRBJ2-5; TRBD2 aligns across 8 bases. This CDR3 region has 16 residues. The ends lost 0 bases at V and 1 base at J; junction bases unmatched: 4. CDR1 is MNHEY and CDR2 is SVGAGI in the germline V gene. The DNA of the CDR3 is TGTGCCAGCAGTTACTCTATGACTAGCGCCCAAGAGACCCAGTACTTC. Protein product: CASSYSMTSAQETQYF.

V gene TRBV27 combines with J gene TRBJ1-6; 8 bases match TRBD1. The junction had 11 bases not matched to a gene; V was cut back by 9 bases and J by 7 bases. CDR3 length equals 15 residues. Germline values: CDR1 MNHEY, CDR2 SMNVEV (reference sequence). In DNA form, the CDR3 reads TGTGCCAGGAAGTTAGACAGGGGAAAAAATTCACCCCTCCACTTT. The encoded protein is CARKLDRGKNSPLHF.